This passage covers 15 T cell receptor beta chains from one sample sequenced in a study of identical twins. TCRdb used MiXCR to reprocess the 5' RACE reads, holding one entry per CDR3 protein. The sample lists nearly 200,000 distinct CDR3 sequences; approximately 16% were seen once. These data were likewise used in another study, on T cells expressing NK-cell markers.

Sequencing input: CD8+ T cells sorted from blood. All receptors derive from a woman aged 18-30 years in good health.

This clonotype was counted between two and nine times. The rearrangement links TRBV11-2 to TRBJ2-7; 9 bases line up with TRBD1. After removal of 6 bases from V and 2 bases from J, the junction contained 8 bases not matched to a gene. Germline loops: CDR1 SGHAT, CDR2 FQNNGV. CDR3 size: 15 residues. CDR3 DNA sequence: TGTGCCAGCAGGGAGCCGGGACAGGGTACCTACGAGCAGTACTTC. Residues: CASREPGQGTYEQYF.

The genes are TRBV7-9 and TRBJ2-1, with 7 bases aligning to TRBD1. V shed 5 bases and J 0 bases; nucleotides not matched to a gene: 7. Per germline, CDR1 SEHNR and CDR2 FQNEAQ (reference sequence). The CDR3 length is 16 residues. Here the CDR3 reads CASSGYRGSSYNEQFF. The CDR3 DNA sequence: TGTGCCAGCAGCGGATACAGGGGTAGCTCCTACAATGAGCAGTTCTTC. The full variable domain, with the rest looked up from reference TRBV7-9 and TRBJ2-1, is DTGVSQNPRHKITKRGQNVTFRCDPISEHNRLYWYRQTLGQGPEFLTYFQNEAQLEKSRLLSDRFSAERPKGSFSTLEIQRTEQGDSAMYLCASSGYRGSSYNEQFFGPGTRLTVL.

The gene calls are TRBV20-1 and TRBJ2-7, with a tentative D call TRBD1 (5 bases). Germline V gives CDR1 DFQATT, CDR2 SNEGSKA (reference sequence). V dropped 0 bases and J dropped 5 bases, with 20 bases sitting between them. The CDR3 loop spans 16 amino acids. The CDR3: CSAREGPSTEGHEQYF. The CDR3 DNA reads as TGCAGTGCTAGAGAGGGGCCCAGCACGGAAGGCCACGAGCAGTACTTC.

The V call is TRBV6-1, the J call TRBJ1-6, with 9 positions matching TRBD1. The CDR3 covers 13 residues. V was clipped by 10 bases and J by 7 bases; unmatched bases: 5. Germline V lookup: CDR1 MNHNS, CDR2 SASEGT. CDR3 coding DNA: TGTGCCACCGTGGGACAGGGAAATTCACCCCTCCACTTT. Translated: CATVGQGNSPLHF.

The V call is TRBV6-5, the J call TRBJ2-1; TRBD2 matches 10 bases. CDR1 is MNHEY, CDR2 SVGAGI, per germline. The CDR3 extends over 18 amino acids. Trimming took 5 bases from V and 0 from J; bases not matched to a gene: 10. The CDR3, as DNA: TGTGCCAGCAGTCACCTAGGACTAGCGGACAGCTCCTACAATGAGCAGTTCTTC. Its translation: CASSHLGLADSSYNEQFF.

This clonotype has just a few counts. The chain has TRBV7-4 and TRBJ1-1, with D possibly TRBD1 on 5 matching bases. Germline V gene data show CDR1 as SGHVT and CDR2 as SQSDAQ. The CDR3 extends over 14 amino acids. Trimming cost V 5 bases and J 7 bases, with 17 bases left between them. This CDR3 is CASSPRTRNYEAFF. CDR3 DNA: TGTGCCAGCAGCCCTCGGACAAGAAACTATGAAGCTTTCTTT.

This clonotype has more than one count but fewer than ten. This chain joins TRBV6-2 or TRBV6-3 and TRBJ2-3, with TRBD2 identical over 7 bases. Germline loops: CDR1 MNHEY, CDR2 SVGEGT. This CDR3 spans 16 amino acids. The trim removed 4 bases at V and 3 bases at J, leaving 10 bases unmatched. The CDR3 spells CASSSVRRESTDTQYF. The CDR3 DNA reads as TGTGCCAGCAGTTCGGTCCGGCGGGAGTCTACAGATACGCAGTATTTT.

The V call is TRBV7-2, the J call TRBJ2-3, with 7 bases lining up with TRBD1. With V trimmed by 3 bases and J by 0 bases, 9 bases remained unmatched. In germline, CDR1 is SGHTA, CDR2 FQGNSA. The CDR3 consists of 17 residues. The CDR3 nucleotides are TGTGCCAGCAGCTTCCCCCTACAGGGGTTAAGCACAGATACGCAGTATTTT. Translating it yields CASSFPLQGLSTDTQYF.

J is TRBJ2-7 and V is TRBV12-3 or TRBV12-4; D may be TRBD1 (6 bases). The CDR3 has 14 residues. The V end lost 6 bases, the J end lost 5 bases, and 17 bases lay between the germline ends. The CDR3, as DNA: TGTGCCAGCAGATGGACAGCCACTGTCCACGAGCAGTACTTC. Its translation: CASRWTATVHEQYF.

This clonotype has only a few counts. The chain has TRBV7-9 and TRBJ1-3; D possibly corresponds to TRBD1 (6 bases). V lost 5 bases and J 2 bases, leaving 10 bases between the germline ends. The CDR3 has 14 amino acids. Germline CDR1 reads SEHNR; CDR2 reads FQNEAQ (reference sequence). The CDR3 DNA sequence: TGTGCCAGCAGCGTCACAGGGCCTGGAAACACCATATATTTT. Protein product: CASSVTGPGNTIYF. Supplemented by reference TRBV7-9 and TRBJ1-3, the full variable domain reads DTGVSQNPRHKITKRGQNVTFRCDPISEHNRLYWYRQTLGQGPEFLTYFQNEAQLEKSRLLSDRFSAERPKGSFSTLEIQRTEQGDSAMYLCASSVTGPGNTIYFGEGSWLTVV.

J is TRBJ2-7 and V is TRBV29-1; 8 bases are shared with TRBD1. The CDR3 contains 15 residues. V lost 0 bases, J lost 6 bases, and 10 bases stayed unmatched. The V gene's germline CDR1 is SQVTM and CDR2 ANQGSEA. The CDR3 reads CSVEDRGQGTGEQYF. For the CDR3, the DNA is TGCAGCGTTGAAGATCGAGGACAGGGTACTGGCGAGCAGTACTTC.

The table lists this clonotype with a few counts. The chain recombines TRBV2 with TRBJ2-7, with D possibly matching TRBD1 (6 bases). With 0 bases removed from V and 2 bases from J, the gap between germline ends came to 11 bases. Germline assignment: CDR1 SNHLY and CDR2 FYNNEI. This CDR3 contains 15 residues. The CDR3 region is CASSEAWDITYEQYF. The CDR3 DNA reads as TGTGCCAGCAGTGAAGCATGGGACATTACCTACGAGCAGTACTTC.

This clonotype was seen more than once but under ten times. V and J are TRBV4-3 and TRBJ2-5; D possibly corresponds to TRBD1 (5 bases). The germline gives CDR1 LGHNA, CDR2 YSLEER. V was pared by 7 bases and J by 3 bases, with 15 bases between. The CDR3 spans 14 residues. This CDR3 is CASNQGKRKETQYF. The CDR3 nucleotides are TGCGCCAGCAACCAGGGAAAACGGAAAGAGACCCAGTACTTC.

The J gene is TRBJ2-4, the V gene TRBV7-8; TRBD2 might be the D (5 bases). Germline-derived CDR1 and CDR2 are SGHVS and FQNEAQ. Trimming removed 2 bases at V and 7 bases at J, with 9 bases between. The CDR3 covers 13 residues. CDR3 protein: CASSLPGWNIQYF. CDR3 nucleotide sequence: TGTGCCAGCAGCTTACCGGGGTGGAACATTCAGTACTTC.

V usage is TRBV12-3 or TRBV12-4 and J usage is TRBJ2-1; D gene uncertain. V was clipped by 4 bases and J by 8 bases, with 3 bases between them. CDR3 length: 10 residues. The CDR3 here is CASSSHEQFF. DNA for the CDR3: TGTGCCAGCAGTTCTCATGAGCAGTTCTTC.